The entry below gives a single T cell receptor beta chain sequence along with its context. The antigen remains undetermined. 13 Jbeta primers and 60 Vbeta primers were used for the PCR. Methods used by the authors: An analysis that came later counted some 81 million unique TCR beta chains, around 12 million shared. The data were produced by immunoSEQ multiplex PCR, yet TCRdb's version contains in-frame clones alone and is incomplete. V and J calls and clone size are as listed in that table; D and trimming were resolved from the DNA. The table shows tens of thousands of clones, with about four fifths occurring only once. These data originate in a study of cytomegalovirus exposure and HLA in healthy donors. In the study overall: From about 180 million T cells, an earlier analysis saw 110 million or so unique TCR beta sequences. Study-level findings and limits: Specific recognition of CMV antigens was confirmed in vitro for a few chains (all CMV-associated).

In germline, CDR1 is SGHRS, CDR2 YFSETQ. Trimming at V came to 4 bases and at J to 2 bases, leaving 5 bases not matched to a gene. This CDR3 region has 16 residues. This chain joins TRBV5-1 and TRBJ2-3, with 12 bases aligning to TRBD2. What was sequenced was PBMCs. The source of this sequence is a woman aged 18-29 years in good health and CMV-seropositive. CDR3 in DNA: TGCGCCAGCAGCCGGGGACTAGCGGGTGTCACAGATACGCAGTATTTT. It is translated as CASSRGLAGVTDTQYF.